The sequence of this TCR beta chain was determined in a study of Ad26.COV2.S vaccination and SARS-CoV-2 variants. Notes on the study in general: Recipients of either vaccine or placebo displayed similar breadth of non-spike TCRs.

Documented treatment: around 19 received Ad26.COV2.S at low or high dose, single or two shots; 5 received placebo; per-sample allocation not given. Sampling was performed 63 days after the first vaccine or placebo injection. What was given as vaccine was an Ad26 vector encoding Wuhan-strain SARS-CoV-2 spike. Details on this clone: As yet, its antigen is unknown.

Generated by immunoSEQ multiplex PCR, the TCRdb table keeps only in-frame clones and is missing some. The repertoire holds 300,000 to 400,000 clones, around 84% seen once, with 2.5% to 3.5% in the top ten. Germline V CDR1 and CDR2: SNHLY, FYNNEI. Trimming removed 6 bases at V and 6 bases at J, with 21 bases between. The CDR3 totals 16 residues. The V gene is TRBV2, the J gene TRBJ2-1; D is possibly TRBD1 or TRBD2 (7 bases each). This clonotype originated in a person between 18 and 65 years old who received the Ad26.COV2.S COVID-19 vaccine or a placebo. This specimen consisted of peripheral blood, obtained in a trial of Ad26.COV2.S vaccine versus placebo. CDR3 sequence: CASSPGGAGGTNEQFF. The CDR3, as DNA: TGTGCCAGCAGCCCTGGGGGGGCAGGGGGAACCAATGAGCAGTTCTTC.